These 8 T cell receptor beta chains were sequenced from one sample in a study of blood T cell repertoires in COVID-19 (dated by TCRdb to 2020 to 2021). Library preparation used the immunoSEQ multiplex PCR assay. The table comes from immuneACCESS by way of TCRdb, which keeps in-frame sequences with V and J called. Part of the clones is missing from these tables; in studies checked, under half for an unresolved V gene and the rest for unknown reasons. This sample comprises under 300,000 clones, around 92% of them detected only once. The top ten constitute about 2% of the sample. The source material was PBMCs or T cells enriched from blood (not recorded which). These receptors originate from a woman aged 55-75 years who had recovered from COVID-19.

This clone has just one count. CDR3 residues: CASFIGKSGYTF. CDR3 in DNA: TGTGCCAGTTTTATCGGGAAGAGTGGCTACACCTTC. The chain carries TRBV6-5 and TRBJ1-2, with unresolved D. There are 12 residues in the CDR3. V was pared by 9 bases and J by 7 bases, with 15 bases between. In germline, CDR1 is MNHEY, CDR2 SVGAGI.

The chain couples TRBV21-1 to TRBJ1-3; the table's D gene call, TRBD1, was not cross checked with the DNA. TRBV21-1 is a listed pseudogene. This CDR3 is 17 amino acids long. The CDR3 here is CASSTSGTGDSGNTIYF. In DNA form, the CDR3 reads TGTGCCAGCAGCACCTCCGGGACAGGAGACTCTGGAAACACCATATATTTT.

The V gene is TRBV4-1, the J gene TRBJ2-1, with a tentative D call TRBD1 (6 bases). This CDR3 spans 17 amino acids. With 3 bases removed from V and 6 bases from J, the gap between germline ends came to 21 bases. The germline V gene encodes CDR1 MGHRA and CDR2 YSYEKL. CDR3 in DNA: TGCGCCAGCAGCCATATGGGCTGGGGGCTAGGCTCCAATGAGCAGTTCTTC. It translates to CASSHMGWGLGSNEQFF.

The chain carries TRBV6-5 and TRBJ2-2; the match to TRBD2 covers 11 bases. The length of the CDR3 is 14 residues. With V trimmed by 9 bases and J by 1 base, 1 base remained unmatched. Germline V CDR1 and CDR2: MNHEY, SVGAGI. The CDR3 region is CARGTSGNTGELFF. The CDR3 nucleotides are TGTGCCAGGGGGACTAGCGGGAACACCGGGGAGCTGTTTTTT.

The gene calls are TRBV13 and TRBJ2-3, with D perhaps matching TRBD2 (5 bases). CDR1 is PRHDT and CDR2 is FYEKMQ in the germline V gene (reference sequence). The V gene lost 5 bases and the J gene lost 4 bases, with 13 bases spanning the gap. The CDR3 runs to 14 residues. CDR3 nucleotide sequence: TGTGCCAGCAGCACTCAAGGGAGCTCAGATACGCAGTATTTT. This codes for CASSTQGSSDTQYF.

This clone came up a few times. The rearrangement uses TRBV7-3 and TRBJ2-1; D gene ambiguous. V gave up 5 bases and J gave up 5 bases, with 10 bases separating them. This CDR3 comprises 13 residues. In germline, CDR1 is SGHTA, CDR2 FQGTGA. Here the CDR3 DNA reads TGTGCCAGCAGCCCTTATATTAACAATGAGCAGTTCTTC. This translates into CASSPYINNEQFF. Variable domain in full (rest from reference TRBV7-3 and TRBJ2-1): GAGVSQTPSNKVTEKGKYVELRCDPISGHTALYWYRQSLGQGPEFLIYFQGTGAADDSGLPNDRFFAVRPEGSVSTLKIQRTERGDSAVYLCASSPYINNEQFFGPGTRLTVL.

The chain uses TRBV27 and TRBJ1-6; D unclear. This CDR3 is built from 15 residues. V dropped 4 bases and J dropped 3 bases, with 10 bases sitting between them. CDR1 MNHEY and CDR2 SMNVEV come from the germline V gene (reference sequence). Written as DNA, the CDR3 is TGTGCCAGCAGTTGGGGAGAAGTCTATAATTCACCCCTCCACTTT. Its translation: CASSWGEVYNSPLHF.

The chain uses TRBV2 and TRBJ1-2; TRBD1 might be the D (6 bases). V was shortened by 7 bases and J by 8 bases, with 20 bases between the two germline ends. CDR1 is SNHLY, CDR2 FYNNEI, per germline. This CDR3 contains 14 residues. Here the CDR3 reads CASILYGGRQGYTF. The CDR3 DNA reads TGTGCCAGCATTCTTTACGGGGGGCGCCAGGGCTACACCTTC.